The clone carrying this T cell receptor (beta chain) was observed a few times. This entry is derived from a study of cytomegalovirus exposure and HLA in healthy donors. Study context: Earlier results showed approximately 110 million unique TCR beta sequences derived from approximately 170 million T cells.

V lost 4 bases and J lost 8, with 14 bases in between. This CDR3 spans 13 amino acids. Germline-derived CDR1 and CDR2 are SEHNR and FQNEAQ (reference sequence). PCR primers comprised 60 Vbeta and 13 Jbeta primers. Source study methods: Later analysis identified tens of millions of unique TCR beta chains, 10 million to 12 million shared. TCRdb's table, derived via immunoSEQ multiplex PCR, lists solely in-frame clones and lacks some. For V, J and clone size, that table is used; D and trimming come from the DNA. The table has more than 95,000 clones, over 70% seen once; the top ten hold around 3.3%. The sample was PBMCs. This chain links TRBV7-9 with TRBJ1-2, with no clear D. This sequence was found in a woman between 45 and 60 years old in good health and CMV-seronegative. CDR3 DNA: TGTGCCAGCAGCTCCACCTACAGTGAAGGCTACACCTTC. Its protein is CASSSTYSEGYTF. The full variable domain, in which reference TRBV7-9 and TRBJ1-2 provide the parts outside the CDR3, is DTGVSQNPRHKITKRGQNVTFRCDPISEHNRLYWYRQTLGQGPEFLTYFQNEAQLEKSRLLSDRFSAERPKGSFSTLEIQRTEQGDSAMYLCASSSTYSEGYTFGSGTRLTVV.